This passage covers 22 T cell receptor beta chains from one sample sequenced in a study of OX40 agonist ivuxolimab in advanced cancers. Sequencing used immunoSEQ multiplex PCR; TCRdb keeps in-frame clones, though not all of them. The sample holds about 64,000 clones, over 65% seen once. Here the sequenced sample was CD4+ or CD8+ T cells sorted from blood, taken in a trial of the OX40 agonist ivuxolimab. The receptors come from an adult with an advanced solid tumor such as melanoma, head and neck, liver or kidney cancer.

The chain links TRBV19 to TRBJ2-6; 9 bases fit TRBD1. The ends lost 5 bases at V and 3 bases at J; junction bases unmatched: 8. The CDR3 runs 17 residues. The germline CDR1 and CDR2 sequences are LNHDA and SQIVND (reference sequence). CDR3 residues: CASSLTGTGSGANVLTF. The CDR3, as DNA: TGTGCCAGTAGTCTGACCGGGACAGGGAGTGGGGCCAACGTCCTGACTTTC.

Remarks on this clone: Other DNA sequences in this sample translate to the same CDR3. The rearrangement links TRBV29-1 to TRBJ1-1, with 7 bases lining up with TRBD1. Germline V gene sequence: CDR1 SQVTM, CDR2 ANQGSEA. The CDR3 covers 13 residues. V shed 5 bases, J shed 4 bases, and the junction held 7 bases outside the gene matches. The CDR3 coding sequence is TGCAGCGTTCCAGGGGGTTTGGGCACTGAAGCTTTCTTT. Its translation is CSVPGGLGTEAFF.

In DNA, the CDR3 is TGTGCCAGTAGTCTGGGGGAGGGCCCCTACGAGCAGTACTTC. It is translated as CASSLGEGPYEQYF. The V and J genes are TRBV19 and TRBJ2-7, with 7 bases that match TRBD2. The J segment lost 2 bases and the V segment lost 5 bases, leaving 6 bases of the junction unmatched. Per germline, CDR1 LNHDA and CDR2 SQIVND (reference sequence). This CDR3 comprises 14 residues.

V and J are TRBV5-1 and TRBJ2-1; D call uncertain. The V end lost 0 bases, the J end lost 13 bases, and 11 bases lay between the germline ends. This CDR3 spans 12 amino acids. Germline lookup yields CDR1 SGHRS and CDR2 YFSETQ. The CDR3 reads CASSLGRPPQFF. The CDR3 nucleotides read TGCGCCAGCAGCTTGGGTCGCCCTCCCCAGTTCTTC.

V gene TRBV7-3 combines with J gene TRBJ2-2; TRBD2 agrees at 10 bases. Germline V lookup: CDR1 SGHTA, CDR2 FQGTGA. This CDR3 has 18 residues. With 2 bases clipped from V and 4 bases from J, the junction kept 10 bases outside the gene matches. In DNA, the CDR3 is TGTGCCAGCAGCTTATATGGCCCATCTAGCGGGGGCACCGGGGAGCTGTTTTTT. Encoded protein: CASSLYGPSSGGTGELFF.

V is TRBV6-1 and J is TRBJ2-7; D might be TRBD1 (6 bases). Germline V gene sequence: CDR1 MNHNS, CDR2 SASEGT. This CDR3 contains 12 residues. V lost 11 bases, J lost 5 bases, and 16 bases lay in between. CDR3: CASAPQGDEQYF. CDR3 DNA: TGTGCCTCAGCCCCACAGGGCGACGAGCAGTACTTC.

This clone has a handful of counts. The rearrangement joins TRBV30 to TRBJ2-3, with 9 bases lining up with TRBD2. V gave up 4 bases and J gave up 5 bases; unmatched junction bases: 13. Germline CDR1 reads GTSNPN; CDR2 reads SVGIG (reference sequence). CDR3 length: 16 residues. The CDR3, as DNA: TGTGCCTGGATCCCCTTAGCGGGAGCGTCAATAGATACGCAGTATTTT. This sequence encodes CAWIPLAGASIDTQYF.

The chain uses TRBV11-2 and TRBJ2-5, with TRBD1 matching over 7 bases. Germline CDR1 reads SGHAT; CDR2 reads FQNNGV. The CDR3 length is 14 residues. V dropped 5 bases and J dropped 3; count of bases not matched to a gene: 6. This CDR3 reads CASSQGQGEETQYF. CDR3 nucleotide sequence: TGTGCCAGCAGCCAGGGGCAGGGGGAAGAGACCCAGTACTTC.

This chain joins TRBV7-9 and TRBJ2-7; tentative D call: TRBD1 (6 bases). V was trimmed by 5 bases and J by 5 bases, leaving 10 bases between them. This CDR3 contains 12 residues. Germline V gene data show CDR1 as SEHNR and CDR2 as FQNEAQ (reference sequence). In DNA form, the CDR3 reads TGTGCCAGCAGCATGGCAGGGGACGAGCAGTACTTC. Translation: CASSMAGDEQYF.

The rearrangement links TRBV6-1 to TRBJ1-1; tentative D call: TRBD1 (5 bases). The CDR3 has 13 residues. The V gene lost 6 bases and the J gene lost 6 bases, with 14 bases spanning the gap. From germline, CDR1 is MNHNS and CDR2 SASEGT. CDR3 amino acids: CASSDSGWAEAFF. As DNA, the CDR3 is TGTGCCAGCAGCGACAGTGGGTGGGCTGAAGCTTTCTTT.

The chain recombines TRBV6-1 with TRBJ2-4; no clear D. Germline loops: CDR1 MNHNS, CDR2 SASEGT. The V and J ends lost 4 bases and 6 bases respectively, with 10 bases between them. The CDR3 spans 13 residues. This CDR3 reads CASSGSSRNIQYF. The CDR3 coding sequence is TGTGCCAGCAGTGGCTCCTCTCGAAACATTCAGTACTTC.

This chain connects TRBV5-4 to TRBJ2-1; 10 nucleotides match TRBD1. Germline values: CDR1 SGHNT, CDR2 YYREEE (reference sequence). The CDR3 extends over 15 amino acids. V trimming: 3 bases; J trimming: 4 bases; junction bases outside the gene matches: 4. The CDR3 protein is CASSSGTGVYNEQFF. CDR3 nucleotides: TGTGCCAGCAGCTCCGGGACAGGGGTTTACAATGAGCAGTTCTTC.

This chain uses TRBV19 with TRBJ2-1; the D is unclear. The V and J ends lost 7 bases and 4 bases respectively, with 5 bases between them. Per the germline V gene, CDR1 is LNHDA and CDR2 is SQIVND (reference sequence). This CDR3 comprises 11 residues. The CDR3 region has the DNA TGTGCCAGTAAGATTTACAATGAGCAGTTCTTC. Translated, it gives CASKIYNEQFF.

The DNA of the CDR3 is TGTGCCAGCAGCCCGGACAGGGGCGATGGCTACACCTTC. It yields the protein CASSPDRGDGYTF. This chain uses TRBV11-1 with TRBJ1-2; 9 bases map to TRBD1. The CDR3 covers 13 residues. J gave up 6 bases and V 5 bases, and 4 bases lay outside the gene matches. CDR1 and CDR2 (germline): SGHAT, FQDESV (reference sequence).

This clone occurred a few times. V and J are TRBV28 and TRBJ1-1; D unclear. Per the germline V gene, CDR1 is MDHEN and CDR2 is SYDVKM. V lost 7 bases to trimming and J lost 7 bases, with 10 bases between them. The CDR3 consists of 11 residues. CDR3 in amino acids: CASNLGSEAFF. CDR3 nucleotides: TGTGCCAGCAACTTGGGCAGTGAAGCTTTCTTT.

The rearrangement links TRBV2 to TRBJ2-3; no reliable D call. Germline V gives CDR1 SNHLY, CDR2 FYNNEI. V lost 4 bases, J lost 4 bases, and 9 bases lay in between. This CDR3 is built from 13 residues. The CDR3 DNA follows: TGTGCCAGCAGTGGCCAGATCGCAGATACGCAGTATTTT. Its protein product is CASSGQIADTQYF.

The genes are TRBV6-5 and TRBJ2-1; D possibly corresponds to TRBD1 (6 bases). V lost 6 bases and J 10 bases, leaving 16 bases between the germline ends. The germline V gene encodes CDR1 MNHEY and CDR2 SVGAGI. This CDR3 has 13 residues. In DNA, the CDR3 is TGTGCCAGCAGACTCTCCAGGGGAAACGAGCAGTTCTTC. Amino acids: CASRLSRGNEQFF.

The rearrangement links TRBV7-2 to TRBJ1-2; D remains unclear. This CDR3 spans 15 amino acids. Looked up from germline, CDR1 is SGHTA and CDR2 is FQGNSA. Trimming removed 2 bases at V and 6 bases at J, with 16 bases between. CDR3 region: CASSLSKGQNDGYTF. CDR3 sequence (DNA): TGTGCCAGCAGCTTAAGTAAAGGGCAGAACGATGGCTACACCTTC.

CDR3 sequence: CASSDRDTYEKLFF. In nucleotides, the CDR3 is TGTGCCAGCAGTGACAGGGACACCTATGAAAAACTGTTTTTT. The V call is TRBV6-1, the J call TRBJ1-4; tentative D call: TRBD1 (6 bases). The germline V gene encodes CDR1 MNHNS and CDR2 SASEGT. Trimming cost V 3 bases and J 6 bases, with 11 bases left between them. The CDR3 spans 14 residues.

The chain carries TRBV2 and TRBJ2-3, with TRBD1 as a possible D gene (6 bases). The CDR3 contains 16 residues. Germline lookup yields CDR1 SNHLY and CDR2 FYNNEI. Deletions cut 5 bases from V and 0 bases from J, with 15 bases between. CDR3 region: CASSPLDRPSTDTQYF. Here the CDR3 DNA reads TGTGCCAGCAGTCCACTCGACAGGCCCAGCACAGATACGCAGTATTTT. Filled out from reference TRBV2 and TRBJ2-3, the complete variable domain reads EPEVTQTPSHQVTQMGQEVILRCVPISNHLYFYWYRQILGQKVEFLVSFYNNEISEKSEIFDDQFSVERPDGSNFTLKIRSTKLEDSAMYFCASSPLDRPSTDTQYFGPGTRLTVL.

The gene calls are TRBV9 and TRBJ2-5; 13 bases align to TRBD2. The V and J ends lost 4 bases and 4 bases, in that order; junction bases with no gene match: 16. CDR3 length: 19 amino acids. Germline loops: CDR1 SGDLS, CDR2 YYNGEE. The CDR3 here is CASSREGTSGVTGGETQYF. The CDR3 DNA sequence: TGTGCCAGCAGCCGAGAAGGGACTAGCGGGGTTACAGGTGGAGAGACCCAGTACTTC. Variable domain in full (rest from reference TRBV9 and TRBJ2-5): DSGVTQTPKHLITATGQRVTLRCSPRSGDLSVYWYQQSLDQGLQFLIQYYNGEERAKGNILERFSAQQFPDLHSELNLSSLELGDSALYFCASSREGTSGVTGGETQYFGPGTRLLVL.

This rearrangement joins TRBV4-2 to TRBJ1-5; the D gene is possibly TRBD1 (6 bases). V shed 0 bases and J shed 6 bases, with 12 bases lying between them. CDR3 size: 15 residues. Germline V gene sequence: CDR1 LGHNA, CDR2 YNFKEQ. CDR3 bases: TGTGCCAGCAGCCAAGACCGGCAACAGGGTCAGCCCCAGCATTTT. This gives the protein CASSQDRQQGQPQHF.